The 17 T cell receptor beta chains below were found in one sample sequenced in a study of blood T cells in healthy people across ages (dated by TCRdb to the mid-2010s). Libraries were made using 5' RACE. Sequenced on an Illumina HiSeq 2500. A second 7 to 11 cycle PCR used a sample-barcoded 5' primer and a J-beta primer mix. TCRdb itself trimmed the public reads at Q25 with fastp, ran MiXCR and retained productive beta chains. CDR3 protein sequences are deduplicated, and each keeps its most common genes and DNA. A total of 500,000 to 650,000 distinct CDR3 sequences appear in this sample, around a quarter of them only once. The ten largest account for under 4.5% of the sample. These data were also reused for a study on T cells of mothers and their children.

Sample: blood. Receptor source: a boy aged 2-15 years in good health.

The rearrangement joins TRBV29-1 to TRBJ1-4, with TRBD1 matching over 10 bases. The CDR3 consists of 13 residues. Germline V gives CDR1 SQVTM, CDR2 ANQGSEA. With 7 bases clipped from V and 6 bases from J, the junction kept 5 bases outside the gene matches. This CDR3 is CSGKDRGDEKLFF. CDR3 in DNA: TGCAGCGGCAAGGACAGGGGGGATGAAAAACTGTTTTTT.

The count of this clonotype is one. The gene calls are TRBV3-1 and TRBJ1-4, with 9 bases fitting TRBD1. CDR1 is LGHDT, CDR2 YNNKEL, per germline (reference sequence). The CDR3 has 16 amino acids. J gave up 8 bases and V 2 bases, and 9 bases lay outside the gene matches. CDR3 sequence reads: CASSQSSGTGKEKLFF. DNA for the CDR3: TGTGCCAGCAGCCAATCATCTGGGACAGGGAAGGAAAAACTGTTTTTT.

This clonotype was counted between two and nine times. This chain joins TRBV7-8 and TRBJ2-1, with 7 bases identical to TRBD2. V lost 0 bases to trimming and J lost 3 bases; unmatched junction nucleotides: 8. Germline CDR1 reads SGHVS; CDR2 reads FQNEAQ. This CDR3 comprises 17 residues. Here the CDR3 reads CASSLASGGGSYNEQFF. The DNA of the CDR3 is TGTGCCAGCAGCTTAGCGTCTGGGGGGGGGAGCTACAATGAGCAGTTCTTC.

The table lists this clonotype with a few counts. The gene calls are TRBV18 and TRBJ1-2, with D possibly TRBD1 on 6 matching bases. The CDR3 is made up of 17 amino acids. Trimming stripped 1 base from V and 1 base from J, with 16 bases between. CDR1 and CDR2 (germline): KGHSH, LQKENI. The DNA of the CDR3 is TGTGCCAGCTCACCACAAAGCAGGGGAGAATTTAACTATGGCTACACCTTC. Translating it yields CASSPQSRGEFNYGYTF. The full variable domain, completed using reference TRBV18 and TRBJ1-2, is NAGVMQNPRHLVRRRGQEARLRCSPMKGHSHVYWYRQLPEEGLKFMVYLQKENIIDESGMPKERFSAEFPKEGPSILRIQQVVRGDSAAYFCASSPQSRGEFNYGYTFGSGTRLTVV.

This clonotype was detected a few times. The chain employs TRBV2 and TRBJ2-1, with 10 bases that match TRBD2. Trimming took 3 bases from V and 5 from J; bases not matched to a gene: 10. CDR3 length: 17 residues. Germline CDR1 SNHLY, CDR2 FYNNEI. This chain's CDR3 is CASSERGWTSGNNEQFF. The CDR3 DNA is TGTGCCAGCAGTGAGAGGGGATGGACTAGCGGAAACAATGAGCAGTTCTTC.

This clonotype was picked up a small number of times. At one end, the junction sequence differs from germline, possibly due to a read error. The J gene is TRBJ1-1, the V gene TRBV3-1; the D gene is possibly TRBD1 (6 bases). Per germline, CDR1 LGHDT and CDR2 YNNKEL (reference sequence). The length of the CDR3 is 13 residues. The CDR3 sequence: CASTQGGTTEAFF. The CDR3 DNA follows: TGTGCCAGCACCCAAGGGGGGACCACTGAAGCTTTCTTT.

This clonotype was seen a handful of times. The chain couples TRBV2 to TRBJ1-5; no definite D call. V shed 3 bases and J shed 6 bases, with 15 bases lying between them. Germline loops: CDR1 SNHLY, CDR2 FYNNEI. This CDR3 is 15 amino acids long. The CDR3 nucleotides read TGTGCCAGCAGTGACGTGGCAGGCAAAGGTCAGCCCCAGCATTTT. Protein sequence: CASSDVAGKGQPQHF.

The CDR3 DNA reads TGTGCCATCAGTGTGTCGGCCGGGCAGCTCTCTGGAAACACCATATATTTT. It specifies CAISVSAGQLSGNTIYF. The V and J genes are TRBV10-3 and TRBJ1-3, with no clear D. Germline assignment: CDR1 ENHRY and CDR2 SYGVKD. V lost 4 bases to trimming and J lost 0 bases, with 16 bases between them. This CDR3 spans 17 amino acids.

Only a few counts were recorded for this clonotype. J is TRBJ1-2 and V is TRBV29-1, with TRBD1 identical over 8 bases. This CDR3 spans 13 amino acids. Trimming at V came to 4 bases and at J to 4 bases, leaving 5 bases not matched to a gene. Germline V lookup: CDR1 SQVTM, CDR2 ANQGSEA. The CDR3 sequence: CSVADRGLYGYTF. In nucleotides, the CDR3 is TGCAGCGTTGCCGACAGGGGCCTCTATGGCTACACCTTC. Variable domain in full (rest from reference TRBV29-1 and TRBJ1-2): SAVISQKPSRDICQRGTSLTIQCQVDSQVTMMFWYRQQPGQSLTLIATANQGSEATYESGFVIDKFPISRPNLTFSTLTVSNMSPEDSSIYLCSVADRGLYGYTFGSGTRLTVV.

This clonotype has only a few counts. The rearrangement joins TRBV7-9 to TRBJ2-2; 9 nucleotides agree with TRBD2. This CDR3 comprises 17 residues. J lost 1 base, V lost 3 bases, and 6 bases had no gene match. Germline CDR1 is SEHNR and CDR2 is FQNEAQ (reference sequence). The DNA of the CDR3 is TGTGCCAGCAGCTTCCTAGGTAGCGGGAGGAACACCGGGGAGCTGTTTTTT. Amino acid sequence: CASSFLGSGRNTGELFF.

In its sample, this clonotype was seen once. The chain couples TRBV29-1 to TRBJ2-1; 8 bases line up with TRBD2. Germline lookup yields CDR1 SQVTM and CDR2 ANQGSEA. Trimming cost V 6 bases and J 4 bases; bases outside gene matches: 8. CDR3 length equals 14 residues. The CDR3 loop is CSVRSGSLYNEQFF. Written as DNA, the CDR3 is TGCAGCGTGAGGAGCGGGAGTCTGTACAATGAGCAGTTCTTC.

This clonotype has only one observation. J is TRBJ2-3 and V is TRBV7-2, with 11 bases identical to TRBD2. CDR1 and CDR2 from the germline V gene are SGHTA and FQGNSA. This CDR3 is built from 16 residues. Trimming at V came to 7 bases and at J to 3 bases, leaving 9 bases not matched to a gene. The CDR3 reads CASTELAGGPTDTQYF. Written as DNA, the CDR3 is TGTGCCAGCACCGAATTAGCGGGAGGGCCAACAGATACGCAGTATTTT.

This sequence joins TRBV3-1 and TRBJ1-4; 8 bases map to TRBD1. Germline lookup yields CDR1 LGHDT and CDR2 YNNKEL (reference sequence). The CDR3 loop spans 15 amino acids. Trimming removed 3 bases from V and 6 bases from J; junction bases left unmatched: 6. CDR3 DNA sequence: TGTGCCAGCAGCCAGTATGGGACAGGACATGAAAAACTGTTTTTT. Its translation is CASSQYGTGHEKLFF.

The chain is built from TRBV7-9 and TRBJ2-7; 7 bases are a match to TRBD1. The J segment lost 5 bases and the V segment lost 8 bases, leaving 12 bases of the junction unmatched. This CDR3 contains 14 residues. In germline, CDR1 is SEHNR, CDR2 FQNEAQ (reference sequence). CDR3: CASVVQGDNNEQYF. The CDR3 bases are TGTGCCAGCGTGGTCCAGGGGGATAACAACGAGCAGTACTTC.

This sequence joins TRBV7-2 and TRBJ2-7; 8 nucleotides line up with TRBD1. The CDR3 spans 14 residues. V shed 5 bases, J shed 5 bases, and the junction held 8 bases outside the gene matches. From germline, CDR1 is SGHTA and CDR2 FQGNSA. The CDR3 DNA follows: TGTGCCAGCAGCATGCAGGGGGCGGCCAACGAGCAGTACTTC. Translating it yields CASSMQGAANEQYF.

The table lists this clonotype with a few counts. The chain recombines TRBV6-2 or TRBV6-3 with TRBJ2-3; a weak D match, TRBD2 (5 bases). Germline CDR1 MNHEY, CDR2 SVGEGT. The V gene lost 6 bases and the J gene lost 2 bases, with 15 bases spanning the gap. The CDR3 has 15 amino acids. The CDR3 nucleotides read TGTGCCAGCAGCATTGGACTGGGATCCACAGATACGCAGTATTTT. Protein product: CASSIGLGSTDTQYF.

This clonotype occurred a few times. This chain uses TRBV7-9 with TRBJ1-2; unclear D gene. The CDR3 is made up of 13 amino acids. Germline V CDR1 and CDR2: SEHNR, FQNEAQ (reference sequence). V lost 2 bases and J lost 5, with 9 bases in between. CDR3: CASSLPSGYGYTF. CDR3 coding DNA: TGTGCCAGCAGCTTACCTTCAGGATATGGCTACACCTTC.